The 19 T cell receptor beta chains below were found in one sample sequenced in a study of T cells in Graves' hyperthyroidism and ophthalmopathy. The CDR3 regions of TCR beta were amplified from RNA transcripts. Initially, a first-round RT-PCR of the TCR CDR3 employed the HTBI primer set. MiXCR was run by TCRdb on the multiplex PCR reads, yielding one entry per CDR3 protein. Of 600,000 to 750,000 distinct CDR3 sequences listed, approximately 15% are singletons. Sequenced input: blood. The receptor set was obtained from a man aged 45 to 65 with Graves' hyperthyroidism.

The J gene is TRBJ1-1, the V gene TRBV4-1, with D perhaps matching TRBD1 (5 bases). V was clipped by 2 bases and J by 0 bases, with 13 bases between them. CDR1 and CDR2 from the germline V gene are MGHRA and YSYEKL. This CDR3 has 16 residues. The CDR3, as DNA: TGCGCCAGCAGCCAAACCGGGACCCTAATGAACACTGAAGCTTTCTTT. It is translated as CASSQTGTLMNTEAFF.

This clonotype was recorded a few times. As DNA, the CDR3 is TGTGCCAGCAGCAACCGACTAGCGGGAACCACAGATACGCAGTATTTT. It codes for CASSNRLAGTTDTQYF. The J gene is TRBJ2-3, the V gene TRBV13, with 11 bases that match TRBD2. The CDR3 extends over 16 amino acids. V lost 5 bases to trimming and J lost 2 bases; unmatched junction nucleotides: 6. Germline CDR1 PRHDT, CDR2 FYEKMQ (reference sequence).

The chain joins TRBV12-3 or TRBV12-4 to TRBJ2-3, with D perhaps matching TRBD2 (6 bases). The CDR3 length is 18 residues. Trimming cost V 5 bases and J 3 bases, with 24 bases left between them. The CDR3 sequence: CASSQRYGYAGPTDTQYF. In DNA form, the CDR3 reads TGTGCCAGCAGTCAACGGTACGGTTATGCGGGACCAACAGATACGCAGTATTTT.

The chain recombines TRBV20-1 with TRBJ2-2; D gene uncertain. CDR1 is DFQATT, CDR2 SNEGSKA, per germline (reference sequence). The CDR3 is 14 residues long. V was cut by 5 bases and J by 3 bases, with 13 bases left in between. This CDR3 is CSAPLGRYTGELFF. The CDR3 nucleotides read TGCAGTGCTCCCTTAGGACGTTACACCGGGGAGCTGTTTTTT.

This clonotype has at least ten counts. The chain employs TRBV19 and TRBJ2-2, with a weak D call TRBD1 (5 bases). The CDR3 has 15 amino acids. In germline, CDR1 is LNHDA, CDR2 SQIVND (reference sequence). The V and J ends lost 2 bases and 1 base respectively, with 8 bases between them. The CDR3 is CASSIQGGNTGELFF. The CDR3 DNA follows: TGTGCCAGTAGTATACAGGGTGGGAACACCGGGGAGCTGTTTTTT.

This clonotype was seen only a few times. The CDR3 reads CASRWDQYYEQYF. The CDR3 nucleotides are TGTGCCAGCAGATGGGACCAGTACTACGAGCAGTACTTC. The chain has TRBV6-2 or TRBV6-3 and TRBJ2-7; D may match TRBD1 or TRBD2 (5 bases each). Looked up from germline, CDR1 is MNHEY and CDR2 is SVGEGT. The V and J ends lost 6 bases and 3 bases respectively, with 12 bases between them. The CDR3 runs 13 residues.

Notes on this clonotype: A much larger clone sits a single nucleotide away, making a read error possible. V gene TRBV10-3 combines with J gene TRBJ2-1; 14 nucleotides align to TRBD2. This CDR3 region has 16 residues. Per germline, CDR1 ENHRY and CDR2 SYGVKD. The CDR3 protein is CVIRGTSGSFYNEQFF. The CDR3 DNA sequence: TGTGTCATCAGGGGGACTAGCGGGAGTTTTTACAATGAGCAGTTCTTC.

In this sample, this clonotype turned up many times. This chain joins TRBV12-3 or TRBV12-4 and TRBJ2-1, with 13 bases identical to TRBD2. The CDR3 consists of 17 residues. The V gene end was trimmed by 5 bases and the J gene end by 2 bases; junction bases not matched to a gene: 6. In nucleotides, the CDR3 is TGTGCCAGCAGTCTTGGACTAGCGGGAGCGGCCTACAATGAGCAGTTCTTC. It is translated as CASSLGLAGAAYNEQFF.

This clonotype showed up many times. The chain links TRBV20-1 to TRBJ2-1; 12 positions agree with TRBD2. V lost 2 bases to trimming and J lost 4 bases; unmatched junction nucleotides: 9. The CDR3 loop spans 17 amino acids. Germline V CDR1 and CDR2: DFQATT, SNEGSKA (reference sequence). CDR3 residues: CSARLQKGLAGYNEQFF. The DNA of the CDR3 is TGCAGTGCTAGACTCCAGAAAGGACTAGCGGGGTACAATGAGCAGTTCTTC.

This clonotype was counted at least ten times. The chain carries TRBV6-1 and TRBJ2-3; a possible D gene is TRBD2 (7 bases). The germline V gene has CDR1 MNHNS and CDR2 SASEGT. With 5 bases removed from V and 6 bases from J, the gap between germline ends came to 21 bases. The CDR3 is made up of 16 amino acids. CDR3 region: CASSPSGGAFTDTQYF. The DNA of the CDR3 is TGTGCCAGCAGTCCCTCGGGGGGCGCTTTTACCGATACGCAGTATTTT.

The genes are TRBV10-3 and TRBJ2-7, with TRBD2 identical over 10 bases. Germline V gene sequence: CDR1 ENHRY, CDR2 SYGVKD. Trimming took 4 bases from V and 1 from J; bases not matched to a gene: 4. CDR3 length equals 15 residues. In nucleotides, the CDR3 is TGTGCCATCAGTGGACATAGCGGGAGGTCCTACGAGCAGTACTTC. Its protein product is CAISGHSGRSYEQYF.

This clonotype was seen repeatedly, ten times or more. This sequence joins TRBV7-8 and TRBJ2-3; D might be TRBD1 or TRBD2, each matching 5 bases. Germline CDR1 is SGHVS and CDR2 is FQNEAQ. V was clipped by 5 bases and J by 3 bases, with 15 bases between them. The CDR3 runs 15 residues. Here the CDR3 reads CASSRGGVGTDTQYF. CDR3 coding DNA: TGTGCCAGCAGCCGGGGCGGAGTAGGTACAGATACGCAGTATTTT.

This rearrangement joins TRBV30 to TRBJ1-1; no clear D. The ends were cut back, 0 bases at V and 0 bases at J, with 8 bases in the middle. The V gene's germline CDR1 is GTSNPN and CDR2 SVGIG (reference sequence). The CDR3 length is 14 residues. DNA of the CDR3: TGTGCCTGGAGTGTACCCGATCTGAACACTGAAGCTTTCTTT. It specifies CAWSVPDLNTEAFF.

This chain joins TRBV4-1 and TRBJ2-3; 9 bases align to TRBD2. Germline V gene sequence: CDR1 MGHRA, CDR2 YSYEKL. V trimming: 0 bases; J trimming: 4 bases; junction bases outside the gene matches: 5. The CDR3 is 16 residues long. Here the CDR3 reads CASSQEGLASADTQYF. Here the CDR3 DNA reads TGCGCCAGCAGCCAAGAAGGACTAGCGTCGGCAGATACGCAGTATTTT.

The gene calls are TRBV18 and TRBJ2-2, with 9 bases lining up with TRBD2. Per germline, CDR1 KGHSH and CDR2 LQKENI. This CDR3 spans 22 amino acids. Losses at the gene ends were 3 bases for V and 0 bases for J; bases not matched to a gene: 20. In DNA, the CDR3 is TGTGCCAGCTCACCCTATCGTAAAGCGGGAGGCCCCCCCAACGCGAACACCGGGGAGCTGTTTTTT. Encoded protein: CASSPYRKAGGPPNANTGELFF.

V usage is TRBV5-5 and J usage is TRBJ1-4; the D is unclear. The CDR3 runs 13 residues. Germline CDR1 reads SGHKS; CDR2 reads YYEKEE (reference sequence). V was shortened by 1 base and J by 7 bases, with 8 bases between the two germline ends. The CDR3 protein is CASSLWSGEKLFF. The CDR3 nucleotides are TGTGCCAGCAGCTTGTGGTCAGGTGAAAAACTGTTTTTT.

The V call is TRBV20-1, the J call TRBJ2-1; 10 nucleotides match TRBD2. The CDR3 has 15 amino acids. Trimming cost V 0 bases and J 7 bases; bases outside gene matches: 6. The V gene's germline CDR1 is DFQATT and CDR2 SNEGSKA (reference sequence). The CDR3: CSARDSSGRGNEQFF. The CDR3 nucleotides read TGCAGTGCTAGAGATTCGAGCGGGAGGGGTAATGAGCAGTTCTTC.

Ten or more counts support this clonotype. The J gene is TRBJ1-1, the V gene TRBV11-2, with D perhaps TRBD1 (6 bases). The CDR3 is 15 residues long. CDR1 and CDR2 from the germline V gene are SGHAT and FQNNGV. Trimming took 5 bases from V and 5 from J, leaving 18 bases between them. The CDR3 loop is CASSEGGLLYTEAFF. The CDR3 bases are TGTGCCAGCAGCGAGGGGGGGCTCCTGTATACTGAAGCTTTCTTT.

This clonotype came up many times. J is TRBJ1-1 and V is TRBV7-2; D not certain. Trimming removed 3 bases at V and 3 bases at J, with 11 bases between. Germline CDR1 is SGHTA and CDR2 is FQGNSA. This CDR3 region has 14 residues. For the CDR3, the DNA is TGTGCCAGCAGCTTCAACGGTCGTGACACTGAAGCTTTCTTT. The encoded protein is CASSFNGRDTEAFF. The entire variable domain, with the rest obtained from reference TRBV7-2 and TRBJ1-1, is as follows: GAGVSQSPSNKVTEKGKDVELRCDPISGHTALYWYRQSLGQGLEFLIYFQGNSAPDKSGLPSDRFSAERTGGSVSTLTIQRTQQEDSAVYLCASSFNGRDTEAFFGQGTRLTVV.